The sample holds one count of the clone carrying this T cell receptor (beta chain). Recruits, aged roughly 18 to 90 years, lived in 20 to 30 US areas. Donors were grouped by their self-reported clinical history. The CDR3 extends over 16 amino acids. Germline lookup yields CDR1 LGHDT and CDR2 YNNKEL (reference sequence). Trimming cost V 1 base and J 4 bases; bases outside gene matches: 5. Data came from immunoSEQ multiplex PCR; TCRdb stores just in-frame clones and leaves some out. The sample lists about 210,000 clones; 85% were seen once. These data are taken from a study of blood T cell repertoires in COVID-19. Study at large: The origin of the acute and convalescent COVID-19 samples was the United States, Italy and Spain. T cells, B-cell-depleted T cells, or PBMCs provided the cDNA or gDNA that served as material.

V and J are TRBV3-1 (or the pseudogene TRBV3-2) and TRBJ1-5; TRBD1 matches 9 bases. The TCR was taken from a man in his forties who had recovered from COVID-19. The material sequenced was PBMCs or T cells enriched from blood (not recorded which). The CDR3 coding sequence is TGTGCCAGCAGCCAAGCCGGGACAGGGAATAATCAGCCCCAGCATTTT. Translation gives CASSQAGTGNNQPQHF.